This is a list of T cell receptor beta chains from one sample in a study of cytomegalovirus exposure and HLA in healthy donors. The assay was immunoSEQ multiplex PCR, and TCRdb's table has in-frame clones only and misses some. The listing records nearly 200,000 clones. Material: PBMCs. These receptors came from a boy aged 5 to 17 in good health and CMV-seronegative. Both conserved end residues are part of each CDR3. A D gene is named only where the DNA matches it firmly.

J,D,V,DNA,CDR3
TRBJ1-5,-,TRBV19,TGTGCCAGTAGTCGGGGGAATCAGCCCCAGCATTTT,CASSRGNQPQHF
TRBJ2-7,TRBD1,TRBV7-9,TGTGCCAGCAACAGGGGGTCCCACGAGCAGTACTTC,CASNRGSHEQYF
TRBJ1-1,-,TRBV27,TGTGCCAGCAGTTTAGGCAGGCTGAACACTGAAGCTTTCTTT,CASSLGRLNTEAFF
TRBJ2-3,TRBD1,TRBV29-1,TGCAGCGTTGGGGACAGGGCTTCGGGAGATACGCAGTATTTT,CSVGDRASGDTQYF
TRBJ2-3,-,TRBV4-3,TGCGCCAGCAGCCCCGGAGCTCTACCCACAGATACGCAGTATTTT,CASSPGALPTDTQYF
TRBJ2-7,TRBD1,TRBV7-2,TGTGCCAGCAGCTCGGACAGGGTTATGACCTACGAGCAGTACTTC,CASSSDRVMTYEQYF
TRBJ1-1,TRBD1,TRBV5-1,TGCGCCAGCAGCCCAGGACAGGGGCCCACTGAAGCTTTCTTT,CASSPGQGPTEAFF
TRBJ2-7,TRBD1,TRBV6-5,TGTGCCAGCAGCCCTGGACAGGGGGCGCGCGAGCAGTACTTC,CASSPGQGAREQYF
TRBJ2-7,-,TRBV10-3,TGTGCCATCAGGGCCGGGGTACACTACGAGCAGTACTTC,CAIRAGVHYEQYF
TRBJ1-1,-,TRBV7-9,TGTGCCAGCAGCCTCGGACAGTCCCCTGAAGCTTTCTTT,CASSLGQSPEAFF
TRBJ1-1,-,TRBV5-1,TGCGCCAGCAGCCAATCCATCGGGAACACTGAAGCTTTCTTT,CASSQSIGNTEAFF
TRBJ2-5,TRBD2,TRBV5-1,TGCGCCAGCAGCTTTGGACTAGGAGGAGAGACCCAGCACTTC,CASSFGLGGETQHF
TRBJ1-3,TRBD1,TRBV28,TGTGCCAGCAGTTGGGCGAAAGGGACAGCTGGAAACACCATATATTTT,CASSWAKGTAGNTIYF
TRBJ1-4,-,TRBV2,TGTGCCAGCAGTGTTCCTTCGGCAACTAATGAAAAACTGTTTTTT,CASSVPSATNEKLFF
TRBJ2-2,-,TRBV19,TGTGCCATCCAACAAGGGGCCGGGGAGCTGTTTTTT,CAIQQGAGELFF
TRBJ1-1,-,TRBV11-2,TGTGCCAGCAGCTTAGCGAGGGGGGGAGCTTTCTTT,CASSLARGGAFF
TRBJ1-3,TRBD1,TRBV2,TGTGCCAGCAGCCAAAGGAGGGGGCAGGACACCATATATTTT,CASSQRRGQDTIYF
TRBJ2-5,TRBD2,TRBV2,TGTGCCAGCAGTGTCGGCGGGGGGCACCAAGAGACCCAGTACTTC,CASSVGGGHQETQYF
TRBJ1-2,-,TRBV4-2,TGTGCCAGCAGCCAAGAATCAAGACAGACCGAGTGGGGCTATGGCTACACCTTC,CASSQESRQTEWGYGYTF
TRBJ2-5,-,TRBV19,TGTGCCAGTAGTATAGTTGGCAGCCAAGAGACCCAGTACTTC,CASSIVGSQETQYF
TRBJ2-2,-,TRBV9,TGTGCCAGCAGCGTATATTCCGGGGAGCTGTTTTTT,CASSVYSGELFF
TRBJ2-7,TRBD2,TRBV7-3,TGTGCCAGCAGCGTAAAAGCGGGGGAGACCTACGAGCAGTACTTC,CASSVKAGETYEQYF
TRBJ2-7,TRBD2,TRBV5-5,TGTGCCAGCACCATAATCCTGGCTAGCGGGGGCTACGAGCAGTACTTC,CASTIILASGGYEQYF
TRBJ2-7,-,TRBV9,TGTGCCAGCAGCGTAGGGAGGGGGAGGGGCGTAGTTGGAGAGCAGTACTTC,CASSVGRGRGVVGEQYF
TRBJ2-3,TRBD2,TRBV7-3,TGTGCCAGCAGCTCTGTAGCGGGGGGAGATACGCAGTATTTT,CASSSVAGGDTQYF
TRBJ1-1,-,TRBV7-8,TGTGCCAGCAGCTTAGGAATAGTAGGGGGCACTGAAGCTTTCTTT,CASSLGIVGGTEAFF
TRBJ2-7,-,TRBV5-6,TGTGCCAGCAGCGCGGGGCTCCTTAGCTCCTACGAGCAGTACTTC,CASSAGLLSSYEQYF
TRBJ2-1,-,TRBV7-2,TGTGCCAGCAGCTCACAACATTTTACGGGGAAGGTTGAGCAGTTCTTC,CASSSQHFTGKVEQFF
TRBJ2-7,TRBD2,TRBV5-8,TGTGCCAGCAGCTTGGTCAGCGGGGCGGGGAACGAGCAGTACTTC,CASSLVSGAGNEQYF
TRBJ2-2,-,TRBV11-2,TGTGCCAGCAGCCACCAACGGGCCGGGGAGCTGTTTTTT,CASSHQRAGELFF
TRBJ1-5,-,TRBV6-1,TGTGCCAGCAGTGAAGGAGCGCGGCGGCAGCCCCAGCATTTT,CASSEGARRQPQHF